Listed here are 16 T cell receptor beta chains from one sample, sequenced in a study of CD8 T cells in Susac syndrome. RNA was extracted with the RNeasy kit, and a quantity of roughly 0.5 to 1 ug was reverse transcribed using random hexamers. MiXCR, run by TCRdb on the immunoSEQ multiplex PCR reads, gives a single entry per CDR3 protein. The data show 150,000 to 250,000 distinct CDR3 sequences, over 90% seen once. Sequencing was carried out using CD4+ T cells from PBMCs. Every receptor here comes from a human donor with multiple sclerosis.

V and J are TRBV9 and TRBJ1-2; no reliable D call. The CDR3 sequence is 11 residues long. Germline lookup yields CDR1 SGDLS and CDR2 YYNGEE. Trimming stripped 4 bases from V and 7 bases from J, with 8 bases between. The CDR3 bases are TGTGCCAGCAGCAGGGAAGGTGGCTACACCTTC. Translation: CASSREGGYTF.

CDR3 coding DNA: TGCAGTGCTAACGACAGGGGGAGAGGCTATGGCTACACCTTC. It translates to CSANDRGRGYGYTF. This chain uses TRBV20-1 with TRBJ1-2; TRBD1 matches 9 bases. CDR1 and CDR2 (germline): DFQATT, SNEGSKA (reference sequence). This CDR3 region has 14 residues. J gave up 4 bases and V 4 bases, and 7 bases lay outside the gene matches.

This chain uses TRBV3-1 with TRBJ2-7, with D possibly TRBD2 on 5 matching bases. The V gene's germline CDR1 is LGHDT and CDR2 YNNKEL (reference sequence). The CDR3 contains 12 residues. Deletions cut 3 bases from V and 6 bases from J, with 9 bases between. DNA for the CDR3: TGTGCCAGCAGCCAGCGGACTGGCGAGCAGTACTTC. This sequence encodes CASSQRTGEQYF.

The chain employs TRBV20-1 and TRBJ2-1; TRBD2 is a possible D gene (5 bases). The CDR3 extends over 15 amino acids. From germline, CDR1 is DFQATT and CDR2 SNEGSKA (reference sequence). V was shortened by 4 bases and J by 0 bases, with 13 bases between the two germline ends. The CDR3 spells CSAKERSSSYNEQFF. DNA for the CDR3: TGCAGTGCTAAGGAGCGGTCGAGCTCCTACAATGAGCAGTTCTTC.

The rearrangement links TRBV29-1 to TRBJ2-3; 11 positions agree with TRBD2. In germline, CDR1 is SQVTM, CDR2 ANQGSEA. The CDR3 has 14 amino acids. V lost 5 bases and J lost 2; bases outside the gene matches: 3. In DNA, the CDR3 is TGCAGCGTTACTAGCGGGGGCACCACAGATACGCAGTATTTT. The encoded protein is CSVTSGGTTDTQYF.

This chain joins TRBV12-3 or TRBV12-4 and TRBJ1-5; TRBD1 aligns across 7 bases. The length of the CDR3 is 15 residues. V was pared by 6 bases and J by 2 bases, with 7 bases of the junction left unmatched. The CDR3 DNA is TGTGCCAGCAGCCCTCCCCAGGGGGGCAATCAGCCCCAGCATTTT. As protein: CASSPPQGGNQPQHF.

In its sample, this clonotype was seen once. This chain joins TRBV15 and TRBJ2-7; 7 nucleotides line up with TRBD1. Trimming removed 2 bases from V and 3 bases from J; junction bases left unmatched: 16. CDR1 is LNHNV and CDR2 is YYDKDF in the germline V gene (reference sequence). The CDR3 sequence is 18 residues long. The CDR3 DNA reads TGTGCCACCAGCAGACATTTACGACAGGGAGCGCTCAGCTACGAGCAGTACTTC. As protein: CATSRHLRQGALSYEQYF.

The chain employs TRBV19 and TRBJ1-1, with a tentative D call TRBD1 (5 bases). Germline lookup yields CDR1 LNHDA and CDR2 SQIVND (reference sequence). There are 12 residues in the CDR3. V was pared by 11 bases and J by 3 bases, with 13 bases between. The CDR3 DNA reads TGTGCCGCTGGGGAGGGGTACACTGAAGCTTTCTTT. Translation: CAAGEGYTEAFF.

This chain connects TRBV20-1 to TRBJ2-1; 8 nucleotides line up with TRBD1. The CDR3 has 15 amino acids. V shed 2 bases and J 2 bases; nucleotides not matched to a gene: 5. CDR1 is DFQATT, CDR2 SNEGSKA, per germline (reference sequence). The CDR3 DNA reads TGCAGTGCTAGAAGGGCGGGACAGGCCTACAATGAGCAGTTCTTC. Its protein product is CSARRAGQAYNEQFF.

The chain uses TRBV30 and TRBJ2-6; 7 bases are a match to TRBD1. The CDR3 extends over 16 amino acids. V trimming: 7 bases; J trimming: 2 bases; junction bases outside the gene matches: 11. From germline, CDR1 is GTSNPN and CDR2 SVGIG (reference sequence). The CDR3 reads CASSGGPQAGANVLTF. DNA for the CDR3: TGTGCCTCCTCAGGGGGTCCACAGGCTGGGGCCAACGTCCTGACTTTC.

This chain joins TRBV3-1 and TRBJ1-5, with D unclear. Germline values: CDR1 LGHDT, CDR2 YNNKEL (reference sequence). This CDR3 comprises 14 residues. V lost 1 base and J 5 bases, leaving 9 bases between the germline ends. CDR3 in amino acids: CASSQGWAHQPQHF. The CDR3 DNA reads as TGTGCCAGCAGCCAAGGATGGGCCCATCAGCCCCAGCATTTT. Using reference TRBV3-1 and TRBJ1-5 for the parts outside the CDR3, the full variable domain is DTAVSQTPKYLVTQMGNDKSIKCEQNLGHDTMYWYKQDSKKFLKIMFSYNNKELIINETVPNRFSPKSPDKAHLNLHINSLELGDSAVYFCASSQGWAHQPQHFGDGTRLSIL.

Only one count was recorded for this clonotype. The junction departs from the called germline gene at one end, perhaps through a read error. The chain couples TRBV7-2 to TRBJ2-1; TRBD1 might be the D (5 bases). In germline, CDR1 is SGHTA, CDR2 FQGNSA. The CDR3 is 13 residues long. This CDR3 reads CASCLGRVDEQFF. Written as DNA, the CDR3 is TGTGCCAGCTGCTTGGGCAGGGTCGATGAGCAGTTCTTC.

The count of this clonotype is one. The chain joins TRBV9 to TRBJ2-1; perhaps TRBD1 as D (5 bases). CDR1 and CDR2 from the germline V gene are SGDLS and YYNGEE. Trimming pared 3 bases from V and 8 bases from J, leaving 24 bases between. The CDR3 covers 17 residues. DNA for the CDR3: TGTGCCAGCAGCGCCTCAGGAGACAGCCTTTGGGGCGATGAGCAGTTCTTC. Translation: CASSASGDSLWGDEQFF.

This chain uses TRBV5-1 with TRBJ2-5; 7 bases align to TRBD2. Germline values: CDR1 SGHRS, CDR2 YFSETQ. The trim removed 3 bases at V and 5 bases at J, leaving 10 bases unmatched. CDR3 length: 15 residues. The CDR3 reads CASSSGAGDVETQYF. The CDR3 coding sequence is TGCGCCAGCAGCTCTGGGGCGGGAGACGTGGAGACCCAGTACTTC.

This CDR3 is CASRDDRGLNSPLHF. Written as DNA, the CDR3 is TGTGCCAGCAGGGACGACAGGGGGCTGAATTCACCCCTCCACTTT. The J gene is TRBJ1-6, the V gene TRBV2; 10 nucleotides line up with TRBD1. V was clipped by 6 bases and J by 7 bases; unmatched bases: 6. The CDR3 sequence is 15 residues long. Germline loops: CDR1 SNHLY, CDR2 FYNNEI.

The CDR3 is CASSLGRQPWPDTQYF. In DNA, the CDR3 is TGTGCCAGCAGCTTAGGAAGACAGCCTTGGCCAGATACGCAGTATTTT. The rearrangement joins TRBV7-9 to TRBJ2-3, with D perhaps TRBD1 (5 bases). V lost 1 base and J lost 4, with 15 bases in between. The germline CDR1 and CDR2 sequences are SEHNR and FQNEAQ (reference sequence). The CDR3 is made up of 16 amino acids.